This T cell receptor beta chain was found in a study of siplizumab effects on memory and regulatory T cells. Across the study: Mixed lymphocyte reactions were matched in twos, containing siplizumab at around 0.97 ug/mL or lacking drug.

Remarks on this clone: Its antigen remains unidentified.

Germline V gene sequence: CDR1 MNHNS, CDR2 SASEGT. The CDR3 sequence is 15 residues long. J lost 0 bases, V lost 6 bases, and 6 bases had no gene match. Coculture of the mixed lymphocyte reaction cells took place at 37 degrees C and lasted around six days. CFSE was used to stain responder PBMCs and Violet Dye to stain stimulator PBMCs, which were then pooled 1:1. General study findings and limits: Naive T cell populations appeared to exhibit greater diversity than memory cells and appeared to be major alloresponse contributors.

Clones were read by immunoSEQ multiplex PCR, and TCRdb kept only the in-frame ones, dropping some. The table records roughly 18,000 clones, roughly 51% of them present only once. Input material: CFSE-low (dividing) CD4+ T cells sorted from an allogeneic mixed lymphocyte reaction. V and J are TRBV6-1 and TRBJ2-7; 9 bases are a match to TRBD1. The TCR was taken from a human donor in good health; the cells came from an allogeneic mixed lymphocyte reaction. CDR3 in DNA: TGTGCCAGCAGGGCCATGACAGGGGGCTCCTACGAGCAGTACTTC. Translation gives CASRAMTGGSYEQYF.